Here is one T cell receptor (beta chain) with its context. The sample is drawn from a study of cytomegalovirus exposure and HLA in healthy donors. In the PCR, 60 Vbeta and 13 Jbeta primers were used. Sequencing was performed with immunoSEQ multiplex PCR; in TCRdb, only in-frame clones are kept and a portion is missing. The sample totals some 76,000 clones. This TCR came from a boy aged 5 to 17 in good health and CMV-seronegative. Sequencing used PBMCs.

In DNA form, the CDR3 reads TGTGCCAGCAGCCCCCGTGGGCTCGGCGAGCAGTACTTC. It codes for CASSPRGLGEQYF. The chain links TRBV9 to TRBJ2-7; D ambiguous. This CDR3 has 13 amino acids. The V gene's germline CDR1 is SGDLS and CDR2 YYNGEE. Trimming stripped 4 bases from V and 6 bases from J, with 14 bases between.